This T cell receptor beta chain was sequenced during a study of blood T cell repertoires in COVID-19. About the research overall: The United States, Italy and Spain provided the acute and convalescent COVID-19 samples. Sample material is recorded as cDNA or gDNA derived from T cells, B-cell-depleted T cells, or PBMCs.

As originally analysed: How many nucleated cells were present was estimated from reference gene primer amplification. Method: immunoSEQ multiplex PCR; TCRdb's copy keeps in-frame clones and lacks some. For V, J and clone size, that table is used; D and trimming come from the DNA. The data hold 46,000 or so clones, with 80% to 90% observed a single time. Patients at the Seattle site were enrolled during active infection and followed longitudinally. This receptor was identified in a woman aged 80 or over with COVID-19, enrolled during active disease. Material for sequencing was peripheral blood.

Written as DNA, the CDR3 is TGTGCCAGTAGTATAGCAGGAGGATATTCACCCCTCCACTTT. This sequence encodes CASSIAGGYSPLHF. This chain joins TRBV19 and TRBJ1-6; D unresolved. Germline V CDR1 and CDR2: LNHDA, SQIVND (reference sequence). The CDR3 runs to 14 residues. V was clipped by 1 base and J by 8 bases, with 9 bases between them.